This entry lists 13 T cell receptor beta chains sequenced from one sample in a study of T cell changes during pregnancy in multiple sclerosis. Profiled with immunoSEQ multiplex PCR; TCRdb holds only in-frame clones, not every one. The profile covers 15,000 to 20,000 clones, with around 90% appearing a single time and 10% to 15% taken by the ten largest. Here the sequenced sample was CD8+ T cells from peripheral blood mononuclear cells, taken after pregnancy. The source of these receptors is a female donor in good health, enrolled as a control in a pregnancy study.

J is TRBJ1-3 and V is TRBV6-1; 7 bases are a match to TRBD1. Per germline, CDR1 MNHNS and CDR2 SASEGT. V shed 1 base and J 4 bases; nucleotides not matched to a gene: 7. The CDR3 has 16 residues. CDR3 DNA sequence: TGTGCCAGCAGTGAAGAGACAGGGTTGGGAGGAAACACCATATATTTT. Translated, it gives CASSEETGLGGNTIYF.

The rearrangement links TRBV28 to TRBJ1-5; 8 positions agree with TRBD1. The germline gives CDR1 MDHEN, CDR2 SYDVKM. CDR3 length: 15 amino acids. V was clipped by 6 bases and J by 0 bases; unmatched bases: 4. This CDR3 reads CASSSGQVSNQPQHF. CDR3 nucleotides: TGTGCCAGCAGCTCGGGACAGGTTAGCAATCAGCCCCAGCATTTT.

The chain is built from TRBV2 and TRBJ2-7; 10 positions agree with TRBD1. CDR1 is SNHLY, CDR2 FYNNEI, per germline. The CDR3 contains 15 residues. J was trimmed by 2 bases and V by 4 bases; bases with no gene match: 5. CDR3: CASSVDRGLTYEQYF. DNA of the CDR3: TGTGCCAGCAGTGTAGACAGGGGGCTTACCTACGAGCAGTACTTC. Using reference TRBV2 and TRBJ2-7 for the parts outside the CDR3, the full variable domain is EPEVTQTPSHQVTQMGQEVILRCVPISNHLYFYWYRQILGQKVEFLVSFYNNEISEKSEIFDDQFSVERPDGSNFTLKIRSTKLEDSAMYFCASSVDRGLTYEQYFGPGTRLTVT.

The rearrangement uses TRBV7-6 and TRBJ1-5; D might be TRBD1 (6 bases). The CDR3 consists of 16 residues. Germline-derived CDR1 and CDR2 are SGHVS and FNYEAQ. V lost 5 bases to trimming and J lost 0 bases, with 14 bases between them. The CDR3 nucleotides are TGTGCCAGCAGCCCAGGGGCAGGGCTTAGCAATCAGCCCCAGCATTTT. It codes for CASSPGAGLSNQPQHF.

The rearrangement joins TRBV13 to TRBJ2-7; D is possibly TRBD2 (5 bases). The V gene's germline CDR1 is PRHDT and CDR2 FYEKMQ (reference sequence). The length of the CDR3 is 16 residues. Trimming took off 4 bases at V and 0 bases at J, with 16 bases between the two ends. CDR3 sequence: CASSSLRENPSYEQYF. Here the CDR3 DNA reads TGTGCCAGCAGCTCCCTGAGGGAAAATCCCTCCTACGAGCAGTACTTC. Full variable domain (remainder filled in from reference TRBV13 and TRBJ2-7): AAGVIQSPRHLIKEKRETATLKCYPIPRHDTVYWYQQGPGQDPQFLISFYEKMQSDKGSIPDRFSAQQFSDYHSELNMSSLELGDSALYFCASSSLRENPSYEQYFGPGTRLTVT.

This rearrangement joins TRBV13 to TRBJ2-1; possibly TRBD2 for D (6 bases). This CDR3 spans 15 amino acids. The germline gives CDR1 PRHDT, CDR2 FYEKMQ (reference sequence). The V gene lost 5 bases and the J gene lost 4 bases, with 15 bases spanning the gap. CDR3: CASSRAGQLYNEQFF. The CDR3 DNA reads as TGTGCCAGCAGCCGAGCGGGCCAGCTATACAATGAGCAGTTCTTC. The full variable domain, in which reference TRBV13 and TRBJ2-1 provide the parts outside the CDR3, is AAGVIQSPRHLIKEKRETATLKCYPIPRHDTVYWYQQGPGQDPQFLISFYEKMQSDKGSIPDRFSAQQFSDYHSELNMSSLELGDSALYFCASSRAGQLYNEQFFGPGTRLTVL.

The J gene is TRBJ2-7, the V gene TRBV6-5; possibly TRBD1 for D (6 bases). V was shortened by 2 bases and J by 4 bases, with 9 bases between the two germline ends. The CDR3 runs to 13 residues. Germline CDR1 MNHEY, CDR2 SVGAGI. CDR3 in DNA: TGTGCCAGCAGTTACGGGGGCCAATACGAGCAGTACTTC. Translation gives CASSYGGQYEQYF.

This chain uses TRBV6-6 with TRBJ2-2, with a tentative D call TRBD2 (6 bases). The germline gives CDR1 MNHNY, CDR2 SVGAGI (reference sequence). The CDR3 spans 15 residues. Trimming pared 0 bases from V and 5 bases from J, leaving 10 bases between. CDR3 loop: CASSYSQEGTGELFF. The CDR3 nucleotides read TGTGCCAGCAGTTACTCGCAGGAGGGTACCGGGGAGCTGTTTTTT.

V usage is TRBV10-3 and J usage is TRBJ2-7, with 8 positions matching TRBD2. The CDR3 runs to 15 residues. The germline gives CDR1 ENHRY, CDR2 SYGVKD. The V segment lost 2 bases and the J segment 4 bases; nucleotides outside the gene matches: 7. The CDR3 loop reads CAISEDSGILYEQYF. CDR3 nucleotides: TGTGCCATCAGTGAGGATAGCGGGATCTTGTACGAGCAGTACTTC.

The chain couples TRBV15 to TRBJ2-1; TRBD2 matches 7 bases. V shed 4 bases, J shed 7 bases, and the junction held 13 bases outside the gene matches. CDR3 size: 16 residues. Germline V CDR1 and CDR2: LNHNV, YYDKDF (reference sequence). The CDR3 nucleotides are TGTGCCACCAGCACCTGGGTTTGGCGGGAGAATAATGAGCAGTTCTTC. Translating it yields CATSTWVWRENNEQFF. The full variable domain, in which reference TRBV15 and TRBJ2-1 provide the parts outside the CDR3, is DAMVIQNPRYQVTQFGKPVTLSCSQTLNHNVMYWYQQKSSQAPKLLFHYYDKDFNNEADTPDNFQSRRPNTSFCFLDIRSPGLGDTAMYLCATSTWVWRENNEQFFGPGTRLTVL.

This chain links TRBV2 with TRBJ2-7; 10 positions agree with TRBD2. Trimming removed 5 bases from V and 1 base from J; junction bases left unmatched: 2. The CDR3 covers 14 residues. Germline loops: CDR1 SNHLY, CDR2 FYNNEI. The CDR3 protein is CASSILAGSYEQYF. The CDR3 DNA reads TGTGCCAGCAGTATACTAGCGGGGTCCTACGAGCAGTACTTC.

The chain recombines TRBV7-9 with TRBJ1-6; 9 positions match TRBD1. Germline trimming cut 4 bases from V and 7 bases from J; bases unmatched to any gene: 2. The germline V gene encodes CDR1 SEHNR and CDR2 FQNEAQ (reference sequence). The length of the CDR3 is 14 residues. The CDR3 DNA reads as TGTGCCAGCAGCTACGGACAGGGGAATTCACCCCTCCACTTT. This codes for CASSYGQGNSPLHF.

This chain connects TRBV7-9 to TRBJ2-1; 8 nucleotides match TRBD2. The CDR3 length is 12 residues. Per the germline V gene, CDR1 is SEHNR and CDR2 is FQNEAQ (reference sequence). V gave up 5 bases and J gave up 9 bases; unmatched junction bases: 3. CDR3 in amino acids: CASSPGGGEQFF. Written as DNA, the CDR3 is TGTGCCAGCAGCCCCGGGGGGGGTGAGCAGTTCTTC.